A selection of T cell receptor beta chains follows, all from one sample in a study of beta chain features in type 1 diabetes. Measured with immunoSEQ multiplex PCR; TCRdb has only the in-frame clones, and not every one. The sample records under 150,000 clones, approximately 9% being singletons. The sample comprised central memory CD4+ T cells from blood. These TCRs come from a man younger than 40 with type 1 diabetes. Both conserved end residues are part of each CDR3.

V: TRBV29-1
J: TRBJ2-7
CDR3: CSVATARSYEQYF

V: TRBV7-8
J: TRBJ2-3
CDR3: CASSSRRLASDTQYF

V: TRBV4-2
J: TRBJ1-2
CDR3: CASRTPGGHNYGYTF

V: TRBV7-6
J: TRBJ2-7
CDR3: CASSSPSSYEQYF

V: TRBV9
J: TRBJ1-2
CDR3: CASSVVSGQGGGGYTF

V: TRBV9
J: TRBJ2-2
CDR3: CASSSPAGAFTGELFF

V: TRBV7-9
J: TRBJ1-2
CDR3: CASSLVGRNYGYTF

V: TRBV5-6
J: TRBJ2-7
CDR3: CASSPSVEQYF

V: TRBV11-2
J: TRBJ2-6
CDR3: CASSRLLRTANSGANVLTF

V: TRBV4-2
J: TRBJ1-3
CDR3: CASSQLRTGGNTIYF

V: TRBV30
J: TRBJ2-2
CDR3: CAWRDGLAGELFF

V: TRBV7-9
J: TRBJ2-5
CDR3: CASSPGTSRVEDQETQYF

V: TRBV6-5
J: TRBJ1-5
CDR3: CASSSFNQPQHF

V: TRBV5-1
J: TRBJ2-5
CDR3: CASSLDVQGPQETQYF

V: TRBV9
J: TRBJ2-1
CDR3: CASSAQGLNEQFF

V: TRBV29-1
J: TRBJ1-1
CDR3: CSAGARGTEAFF

V: TRBV7-2
J: TRBJ2-3
CDR3: CASSSSGLADTDTQYF

V: TRBV29-1
J: TRBJ2-7
CDR3: CSVGVNRGYEQYF

V: TRBV4-2
J: TRBJ2-7
CDR3: CASSQDGPQFTSKQYF

V: TRBV29-1
J: TRBJ1-2
CDR3: CSAGTGTGRYGYTF

V: TRBV4-1
J: TRBJ2-5
CDR3: CASSQGAVEGETQYF

V: TRBV9
J: TRBJ2-3
CDR3: CASSSQGLASLTDTQYF